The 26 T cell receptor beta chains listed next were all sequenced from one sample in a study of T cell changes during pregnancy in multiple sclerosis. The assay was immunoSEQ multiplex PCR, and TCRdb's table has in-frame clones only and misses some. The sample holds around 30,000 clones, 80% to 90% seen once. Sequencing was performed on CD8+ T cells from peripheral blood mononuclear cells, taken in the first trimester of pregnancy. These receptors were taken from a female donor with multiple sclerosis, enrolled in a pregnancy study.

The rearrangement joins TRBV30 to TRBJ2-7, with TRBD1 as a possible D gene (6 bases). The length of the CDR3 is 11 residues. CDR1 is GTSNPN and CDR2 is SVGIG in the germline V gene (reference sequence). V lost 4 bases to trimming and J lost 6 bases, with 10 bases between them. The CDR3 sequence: CAWTYRAEQYF. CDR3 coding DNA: TGTGCCTGGACTTACAGGGCCGAGCAGTACTTC. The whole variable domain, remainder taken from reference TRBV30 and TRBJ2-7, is SQTIHQWPATLVQPVGSPLSLECTVEGTSNPNLYWYRQAAGRGLQLLFYSVGIGQISSEVPQNLSASRPQDRQFILSSKKLLLSDSGFYLCAWTYRAEQYFGPGTRLTVT.

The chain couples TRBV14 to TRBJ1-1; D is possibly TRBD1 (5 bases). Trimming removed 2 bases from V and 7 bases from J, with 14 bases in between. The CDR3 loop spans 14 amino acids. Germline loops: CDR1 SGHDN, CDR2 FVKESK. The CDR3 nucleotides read TGTGCCAGCAGCCAAAGTGGGGCATACTATGAAGCTTTCTTT. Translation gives CASSQSGAYYEAFF.

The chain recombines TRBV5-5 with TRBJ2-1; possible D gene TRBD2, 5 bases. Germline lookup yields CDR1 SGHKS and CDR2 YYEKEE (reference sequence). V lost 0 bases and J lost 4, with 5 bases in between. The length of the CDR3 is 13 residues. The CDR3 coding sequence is TGTGCCAGCAGCTTGGGAGGGTACAATGAGCAGTTCTTC. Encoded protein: CASSLGGYNEQFF.

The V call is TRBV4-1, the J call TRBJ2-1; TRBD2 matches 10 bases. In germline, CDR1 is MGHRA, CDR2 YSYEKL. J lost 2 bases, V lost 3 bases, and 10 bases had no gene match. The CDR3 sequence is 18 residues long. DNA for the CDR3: TGCGCCAGCAGCCATCCCGGGCAAGGACTAGCGGCCTACAATGAGCAGTTCTTC. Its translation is CASSHPGQGLAAYNEQFF.

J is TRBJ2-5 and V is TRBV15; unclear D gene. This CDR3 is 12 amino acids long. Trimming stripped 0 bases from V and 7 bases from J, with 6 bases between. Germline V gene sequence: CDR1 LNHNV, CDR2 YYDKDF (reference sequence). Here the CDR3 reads CATSRDAVTQYF. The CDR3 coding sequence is TGTGCCACCAGCAGAGATGCGGTGACCCAGTACTTC.

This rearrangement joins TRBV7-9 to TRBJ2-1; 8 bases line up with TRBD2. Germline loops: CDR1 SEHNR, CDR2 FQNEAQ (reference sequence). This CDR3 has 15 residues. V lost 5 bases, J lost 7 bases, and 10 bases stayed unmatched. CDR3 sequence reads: CASSPMGTSFNEQFF. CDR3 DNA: TGTGCCAGCAGCCCGATGGGGACTAGTTTTAATGAGCAGTTCTTC.

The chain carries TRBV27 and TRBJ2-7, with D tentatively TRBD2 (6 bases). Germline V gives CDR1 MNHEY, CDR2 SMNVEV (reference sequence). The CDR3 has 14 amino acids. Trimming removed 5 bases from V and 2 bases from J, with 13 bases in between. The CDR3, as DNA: TGTGCCAGCAGTCTCGTCGGGAGTACCTACGAGCAGTACTTC. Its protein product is CASSLVGSTYEQYF.

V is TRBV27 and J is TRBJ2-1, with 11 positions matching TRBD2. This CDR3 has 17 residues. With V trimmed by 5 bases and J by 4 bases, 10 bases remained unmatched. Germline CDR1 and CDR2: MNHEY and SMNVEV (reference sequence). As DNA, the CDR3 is TGTGCCAGCAGTCCGGACCCGGGACTAGCGGCTTACAATGAGCAGTTCTTC. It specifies CASSPDPGLAAYNEQFF.

The CDR3 here is CASHSGRNEKLFF. CDR3 in DNA: TGTGCCAGCCATTCGGGGAGAAATGAAAAACTGTTTTTT. V usage is TRBV27 and J usage is TRBJ1-4; no clear D gene. The CDR3 totals 13 residues. CDR1 MNHEY and CDR2 SMNVEV come from the germline V gene (reference sequence). V gave up 8 bases and J gave up 5 bases, with 12 bases separating them.

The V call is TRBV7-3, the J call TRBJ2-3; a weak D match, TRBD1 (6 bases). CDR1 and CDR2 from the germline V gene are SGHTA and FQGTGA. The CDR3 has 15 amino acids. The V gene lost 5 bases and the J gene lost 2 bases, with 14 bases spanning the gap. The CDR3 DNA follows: TGTGCCAGCAGCGCACCGGGACATACCACAGATACGCAGTATTTT. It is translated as CASSAPGHTTDTQYF. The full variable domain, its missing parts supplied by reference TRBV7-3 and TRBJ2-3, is GAGVSQTPSNKVTEKGKYVELRCDPISGHTALYWYRQSLGQGPEFLIYFQGTGAADDSGLPNDRFFAVRPEGSVSTLKIQRTERGDSAVYLCASSAPGHTTDTQYFGPGTRLTVL.

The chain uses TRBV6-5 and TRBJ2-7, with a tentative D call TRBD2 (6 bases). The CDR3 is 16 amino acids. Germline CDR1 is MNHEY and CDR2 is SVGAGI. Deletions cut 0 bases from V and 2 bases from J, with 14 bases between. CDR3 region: CASSYSTGEETYEQYF. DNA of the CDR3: TGTGCCAGCAGTTACTCGACGGGAGAGGAGACCTACGAGCAGTACTTC.

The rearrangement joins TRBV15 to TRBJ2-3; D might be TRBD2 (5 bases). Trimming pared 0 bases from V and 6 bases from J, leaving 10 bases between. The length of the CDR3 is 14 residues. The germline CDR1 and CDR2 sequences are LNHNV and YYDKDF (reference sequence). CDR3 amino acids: CATSREDLADTQYF. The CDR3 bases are TGTGCCACCAGCAGAGAAGATCTAGCCGATACGCAGTATTTT.

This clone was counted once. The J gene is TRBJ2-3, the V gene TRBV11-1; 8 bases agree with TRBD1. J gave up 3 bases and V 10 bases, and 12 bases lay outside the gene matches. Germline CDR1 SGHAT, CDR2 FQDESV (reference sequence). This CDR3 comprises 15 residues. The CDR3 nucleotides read TGTGCCACCCGAATGACAGGGGTTTCGACAGATACGCAGTATTTT. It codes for CATRMTGVSTDTQYF.

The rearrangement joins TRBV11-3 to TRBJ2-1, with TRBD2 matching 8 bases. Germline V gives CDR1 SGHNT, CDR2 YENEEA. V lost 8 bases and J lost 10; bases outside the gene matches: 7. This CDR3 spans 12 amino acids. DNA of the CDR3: TGTGCCAGCGAAGGGATAGCGGGAGAGCAGTTCTTC. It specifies CASEGIAGEQFF.

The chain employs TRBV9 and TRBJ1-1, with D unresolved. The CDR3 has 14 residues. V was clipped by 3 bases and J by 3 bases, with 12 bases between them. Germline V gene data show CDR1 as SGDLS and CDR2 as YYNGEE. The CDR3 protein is CASSGKHRDTEAFF. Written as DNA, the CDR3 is TGTGCCAGCAGCGGCAAGCATCGGGACACTGAAGCTTTCTTT.

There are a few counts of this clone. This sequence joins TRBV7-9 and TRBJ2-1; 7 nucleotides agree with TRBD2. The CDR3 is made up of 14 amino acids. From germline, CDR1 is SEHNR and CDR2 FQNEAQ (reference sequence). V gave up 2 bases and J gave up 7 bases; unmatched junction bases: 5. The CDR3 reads CASSLLAGLNEQFF. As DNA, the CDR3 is TGTGCCAGCAGCTTATTAGCGGGCCTAAATGAGCAGTTCTTC.

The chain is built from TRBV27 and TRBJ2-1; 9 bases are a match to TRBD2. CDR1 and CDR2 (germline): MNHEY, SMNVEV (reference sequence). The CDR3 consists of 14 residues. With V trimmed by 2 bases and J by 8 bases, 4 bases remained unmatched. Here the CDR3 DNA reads TGTGCCAGCAGTTTAAGTAGCGGGAGTGATGAGCAGTTCTTC. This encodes CASSLSSGSDEQFF.

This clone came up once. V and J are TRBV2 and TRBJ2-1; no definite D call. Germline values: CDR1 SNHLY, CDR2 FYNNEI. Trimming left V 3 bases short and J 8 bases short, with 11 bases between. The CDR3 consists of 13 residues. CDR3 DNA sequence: TGTGCCAGCAGTGAGAAGCCTCAAGATGAGCAGTTCTTC. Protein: CASSEKPQDEQFF.

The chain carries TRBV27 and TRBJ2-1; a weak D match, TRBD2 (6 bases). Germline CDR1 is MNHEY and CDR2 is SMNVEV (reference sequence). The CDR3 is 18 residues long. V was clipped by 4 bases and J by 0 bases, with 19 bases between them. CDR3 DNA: TGTGCCAGCAGTTCTCCGGGGTCTTACGGGAGCTCCTACAATGAGCAGTTCTTC. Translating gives CASSSPGSYGSSYNEQFF.

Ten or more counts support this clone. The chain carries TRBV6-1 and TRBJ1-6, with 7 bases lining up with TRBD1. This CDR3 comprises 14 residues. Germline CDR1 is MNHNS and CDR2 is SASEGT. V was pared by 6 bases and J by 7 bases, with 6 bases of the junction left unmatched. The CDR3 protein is CASRPGTENSPLHF. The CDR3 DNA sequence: TGTGCCAGCAGACCCGGGACAGAAAATTCACCCCTCCACTTT.

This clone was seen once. The CDR3 sequence: CASSLAGQGLQETQYF. The CDR3 DNA reads as TGCGCCAGCAGCTTGGCGGGACAGGGACTACAAGAGACCCAGTACTTC. The chain joins TRBV5-1 to TRBJ2-5; 9 nucleotides agree with TRBD1. Per the germline V gene, CDR1 is SGHRS and CDR2 is YFSETQ. Trimming took 0 bases from V and 2 from J; bases not matched to a gene: 5. The length of the CDR3 is 16 residues.

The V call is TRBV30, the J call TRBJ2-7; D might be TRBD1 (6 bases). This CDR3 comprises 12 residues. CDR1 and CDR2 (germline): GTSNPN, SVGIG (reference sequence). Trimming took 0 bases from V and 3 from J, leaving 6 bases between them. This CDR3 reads CAWSVQGYEQYF. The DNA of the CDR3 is TGTGCCTGGAGTGTACAGGGCTACGAGCAGTACTTC.

CDR3: CASITLKKEQFF. The CDR3, as DNA: TGTGCCAGCATCACATTAAAAAAGGAGCAGTTCTTC. This chain joins TRBV25-1 and TRBJ2-1; no firm D call. The CDR3 length is 12 residues. Trimming removed 7 bases at V and 10 bases at J, with 14 bases between. Germline assignment: CDR1 MGHDK and CDR2 SYGVNS.

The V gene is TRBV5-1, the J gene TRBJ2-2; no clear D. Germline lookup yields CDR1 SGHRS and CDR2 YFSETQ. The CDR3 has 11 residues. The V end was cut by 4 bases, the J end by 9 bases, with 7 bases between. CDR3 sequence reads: CASSLLRELFF. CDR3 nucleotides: TGCGCCAGCAGCCTATTGAGGGAGCTGTTTTTT.

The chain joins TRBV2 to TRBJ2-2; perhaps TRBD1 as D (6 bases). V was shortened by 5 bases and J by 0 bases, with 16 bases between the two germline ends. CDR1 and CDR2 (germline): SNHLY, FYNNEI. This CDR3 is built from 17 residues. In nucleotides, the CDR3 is TGTGCCAGCAGTACCCCCCGGGACACCTCGAACACCGGGGAGCTGTTTTTT. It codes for CASSTPRDTSNTGELFF.

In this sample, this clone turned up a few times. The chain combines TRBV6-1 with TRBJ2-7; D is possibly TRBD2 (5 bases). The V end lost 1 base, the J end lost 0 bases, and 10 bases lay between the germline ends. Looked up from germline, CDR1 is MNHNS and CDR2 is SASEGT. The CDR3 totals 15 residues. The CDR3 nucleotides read TGTGCCAGCAGTGAAGAGGCGGGCAGCTCCTACGAGCAGTACTTC. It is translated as CASSEEAGSSYEQYF.